The clone carrying this TCR beta chain has a single count. What it binds is not known. Germline CDR1 reads MNHEY; CDR2 reads SMNVEV (reference sequence). Deletions cut 5 bases from V and 0 bases from J, with 10 bases between. The CDR3 is 14 amino acids. Noted time point: recipient sample about 28 days before transplant, after cytoreduction. Some clones are missing from TCRdb's copy, which holds only in-frame ones; the method was immunoSEQ multiplex PCR. The sample consists of 45,000 to 60,000 clones, 70% to 90% of them appearing once. The data are from a study of T cell clonotyping in hematopoietic cell transplantation. Notes on the study in general: Pathologically expanded recipient clonotypes increased progressively from day 30 to day 180 as diversity fell.

The material sequenced was peripheral blood mononuclear cells, taken before stem cell transplant. The chain links TRBV27 to TRBJ1-2; D is uncertain. This TCR was recovered from a man in his 60s with biphenotypic leukemia. Some clones in this sample may be carry-over from other donors' samples. The CDR3 coding sequence is TGTGCCAGCAGTAGCAACACACCTAACTATGGCTACACCTTC. Protein sequence: CASSSNTPNYGYTF.